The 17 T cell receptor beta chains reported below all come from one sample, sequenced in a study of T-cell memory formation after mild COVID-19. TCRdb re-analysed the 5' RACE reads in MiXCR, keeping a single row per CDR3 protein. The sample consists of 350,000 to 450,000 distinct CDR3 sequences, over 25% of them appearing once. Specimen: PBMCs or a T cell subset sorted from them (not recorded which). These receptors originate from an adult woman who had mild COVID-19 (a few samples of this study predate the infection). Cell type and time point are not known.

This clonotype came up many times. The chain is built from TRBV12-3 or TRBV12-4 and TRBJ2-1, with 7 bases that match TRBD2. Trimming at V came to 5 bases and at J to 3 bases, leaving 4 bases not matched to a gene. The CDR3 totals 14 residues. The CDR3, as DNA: TGTGCCAGCAGTCCGTGGGGGGGCTACAATGAGCAGTTCTTC. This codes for CASSPWGGYNEQFF.

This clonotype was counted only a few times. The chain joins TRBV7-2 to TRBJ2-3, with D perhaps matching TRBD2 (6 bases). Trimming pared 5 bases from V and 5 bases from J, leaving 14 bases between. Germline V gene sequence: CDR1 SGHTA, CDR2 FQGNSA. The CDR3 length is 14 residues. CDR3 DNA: TGTGCCAGCAGCATACGGGAGTTGGTAGATACGCAGTATTTT. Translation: CASSIRELVDTQYF.

CDR3 nucleotides: TGCAGCGTCCCGGGACTAGCGGGAGGCTACGAGCAGTACTTC. Translating it yields CSVPGLAGGYEQYF. The chain joins TRBV29-1 to TRBJ2-7; 15 bases fit TRBD2. V lost 6 bases, J lost 3 bases, and 3 bases stayed unmatched. The CDR3 length is 14 residues. From germline, CDR1 is SQVTM and CDR2 ANQGSEA.

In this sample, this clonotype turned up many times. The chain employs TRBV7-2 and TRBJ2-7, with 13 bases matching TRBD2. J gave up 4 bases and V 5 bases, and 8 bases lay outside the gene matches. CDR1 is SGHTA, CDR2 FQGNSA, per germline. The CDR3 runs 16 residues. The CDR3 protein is CASSQLAGGPRYEQYF. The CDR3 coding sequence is TGTGCCAGCAGCCAACTAGCGGGAGGGCCGAGGTACGAGCAGTACTTC.

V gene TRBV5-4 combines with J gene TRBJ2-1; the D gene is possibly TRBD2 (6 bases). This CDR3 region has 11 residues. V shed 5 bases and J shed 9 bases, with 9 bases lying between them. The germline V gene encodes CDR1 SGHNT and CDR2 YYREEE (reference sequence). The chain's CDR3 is CASRLGGEQFF. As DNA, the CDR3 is TGTGCCAGCAGACTCGGGGGTGAGCAGTTCTTC.

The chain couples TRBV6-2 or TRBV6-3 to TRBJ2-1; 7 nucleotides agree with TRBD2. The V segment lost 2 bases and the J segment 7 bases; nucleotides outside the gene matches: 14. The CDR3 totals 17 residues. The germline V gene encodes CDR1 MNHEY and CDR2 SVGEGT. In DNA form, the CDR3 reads TGTGCCAGCAGTTACGGTCTTGCGGGAGTCGATCGGAATGAGCAGTTCTTC. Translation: CASSYGLAGVDRNEQFF.

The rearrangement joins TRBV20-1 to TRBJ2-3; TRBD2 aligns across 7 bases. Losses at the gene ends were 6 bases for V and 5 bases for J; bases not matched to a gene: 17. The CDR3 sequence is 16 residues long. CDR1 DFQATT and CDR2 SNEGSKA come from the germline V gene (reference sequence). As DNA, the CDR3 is TGCAGTGCCCGGCCGCGGGAGCATCCAGGAAGAGATACGCAGTATTTT. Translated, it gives CSARPREHPGRDTQYF.

Here the CDR3 reads CSVSVWDRGSETQYF. The CDR3 DNA sequence: TGCAGCGTTAGTGTATGGGACAGGGGATCGGAGACCCAGTACTTC. V and J are TRBV29-1 and TRBJ2-5; 10 nucleotides match TRBD1. The J segment lost 5 bases and the V segment lost 5 bases, leaving 11 bases of the junction unmatched. This CDR3 is built from 15 residues. Germline CDR1 reads SQVTM; CDR2 reads ANQGSEA.

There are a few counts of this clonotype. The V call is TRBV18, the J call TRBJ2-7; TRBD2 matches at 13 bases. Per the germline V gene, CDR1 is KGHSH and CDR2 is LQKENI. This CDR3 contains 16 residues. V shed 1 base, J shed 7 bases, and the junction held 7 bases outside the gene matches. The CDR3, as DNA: TGTGCCAGCTCACCACGAGGACTAGCGGGAGCTGAAGAGCAGTACTTC. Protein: CASSPRGLAGAEEQYF.

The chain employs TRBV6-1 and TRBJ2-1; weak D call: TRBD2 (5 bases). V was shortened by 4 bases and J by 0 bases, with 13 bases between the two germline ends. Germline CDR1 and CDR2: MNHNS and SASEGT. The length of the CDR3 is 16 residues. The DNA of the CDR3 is TGTGCCAGCAGTGGGCGAAGCGGAAGCTCCTACAATGAGCAGTTCTTC. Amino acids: CASSGRSGSSYNEQFF.

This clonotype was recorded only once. Written as DNA, the CDR3 is TGTGCCAGCAGTTTAGAGTTCCGGGGCGAGCAGTACTTC. Amino acids: CASSLEFRGEQYF. J is TRBJ2-7 and V is TRBV12-3 or TRBV12-4; tentatively, D is TRBD2 (5 bases). V shed 1 base and J shed 6 bases, with 10 bases lying between them. The CDR3 totals 13 residues.

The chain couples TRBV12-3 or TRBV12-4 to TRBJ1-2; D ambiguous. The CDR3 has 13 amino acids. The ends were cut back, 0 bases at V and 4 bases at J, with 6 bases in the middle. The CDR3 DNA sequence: TGTGCCAGCAGTTTAGCGGGCAGCTATGGCTACACCTTC. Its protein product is CASSLAGSYGYTF.

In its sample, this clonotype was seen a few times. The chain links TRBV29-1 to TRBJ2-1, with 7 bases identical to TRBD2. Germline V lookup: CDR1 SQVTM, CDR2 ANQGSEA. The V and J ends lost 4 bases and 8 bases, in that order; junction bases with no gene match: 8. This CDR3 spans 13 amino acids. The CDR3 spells CSVGEGPGDEQFF. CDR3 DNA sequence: TGCAGCGTTGGGGAGGGCCCCGGGGATGAGCAGTTCTTC.

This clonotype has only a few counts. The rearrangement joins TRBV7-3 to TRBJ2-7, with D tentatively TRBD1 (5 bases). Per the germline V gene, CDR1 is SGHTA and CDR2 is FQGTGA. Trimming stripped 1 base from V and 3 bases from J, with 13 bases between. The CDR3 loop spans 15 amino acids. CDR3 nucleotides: TGTGCCAGCAGCTTAAGTCGACAGTCGATCTACGAGCAGTACTTC. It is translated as CASSLSRQSIYEQYF.

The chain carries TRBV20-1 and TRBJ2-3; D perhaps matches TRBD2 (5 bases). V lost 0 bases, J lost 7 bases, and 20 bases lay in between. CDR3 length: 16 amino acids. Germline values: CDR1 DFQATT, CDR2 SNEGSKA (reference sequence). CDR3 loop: CSARDEQGWSGYTQYF. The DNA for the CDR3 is TGCAGTGCTAGAGATGAGCAAGGGTGGAGCGGATATACGCAGTATTTT.

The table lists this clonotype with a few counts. The CDR3 sequence: CASSLGTGAIGELFF. In DNA, the CDR3 is TGTGCCAGCAGTCTTGGGACAGGGGCGATCGGGGAGCTGTTTTTT. This chain links TRBV12-3 or TRBV12-4 with TRBJ2-2, with 10 bases matching TRBD1. The CDR3 runs 15 residues. The V gene end was trimmed by 5 bases and the J gene end by 7 bases; junction bases not matched to a gene: 7.

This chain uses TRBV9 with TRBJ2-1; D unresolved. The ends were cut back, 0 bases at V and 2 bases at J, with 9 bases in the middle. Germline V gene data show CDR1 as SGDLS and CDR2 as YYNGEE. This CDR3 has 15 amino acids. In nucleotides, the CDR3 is TGTGCCAGCAGCGTAGATCGGCAGCCCTACAATGAGCAGTTCTTC. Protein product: CASSVDRQPYNEQFF.